This T cell receptor beta chain is drawn from a study of T cell responses to AZD1222 COVID-19 vaccine. This CDR3 contains 22 residues. Germline trimming cut 3 bases from V and 2 bases from J; bases unmatched to any gene: 22. The germline V gene has CDR1 MDHEN and CDR2 SYDVKM. Profiling relied on immunoSEQ multiplex PCR, and the TCRdb table lists in-frame clones only, not all of them. Here the sample spans roughly 130,000 clones, around 90% being singletons. V and J are TRBV28 and TRBJ1-2, with TRBD1 matching over 12 bases. The receptor's source is an adult in good health. Sequenced material: peripheral blood, taken on day 0 of MenACWY control vaccination. The CDR3 loop is CASSFLPRDRGRGSSRNYGYTF. In DNA, the CDR3 is TGTGCCAGCAGTTTCCTACCCCGGGACAGGGGGCGAGGGAGCTCGAGGAACTATGGCTACACCTTC.